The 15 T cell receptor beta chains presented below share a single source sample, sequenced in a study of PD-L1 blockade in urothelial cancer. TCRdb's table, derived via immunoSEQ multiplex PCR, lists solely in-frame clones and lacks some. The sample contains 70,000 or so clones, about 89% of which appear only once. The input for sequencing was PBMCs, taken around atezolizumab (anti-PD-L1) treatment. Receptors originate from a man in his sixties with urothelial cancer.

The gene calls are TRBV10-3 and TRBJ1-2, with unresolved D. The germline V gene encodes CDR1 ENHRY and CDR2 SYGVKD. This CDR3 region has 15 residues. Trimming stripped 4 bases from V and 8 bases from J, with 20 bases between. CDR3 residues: CAISVVKAGGVGYTF. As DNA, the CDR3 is TGTGCCATCAGTGTGGTAAAGGCCGGAGGAGTAGGCTACACCTTC.

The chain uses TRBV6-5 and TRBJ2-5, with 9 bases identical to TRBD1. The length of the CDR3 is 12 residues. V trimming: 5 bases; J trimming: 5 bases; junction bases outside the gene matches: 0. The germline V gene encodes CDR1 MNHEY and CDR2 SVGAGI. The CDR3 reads CASSGQGETQYF. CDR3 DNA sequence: TGTGCCAGCAGTGGACAGGGGGAGACCCAGTACTTC.

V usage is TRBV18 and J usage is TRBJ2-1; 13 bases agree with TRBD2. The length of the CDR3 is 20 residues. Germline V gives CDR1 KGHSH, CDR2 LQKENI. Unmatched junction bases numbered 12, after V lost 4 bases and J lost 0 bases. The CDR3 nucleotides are TGTGCCAGCTCACTAACACCGGGACTAGCGGGACTAAGCTCCTACAATGAGCAGTTCTTC. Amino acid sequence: CASSLTPGLAGLSSYNEQFF.

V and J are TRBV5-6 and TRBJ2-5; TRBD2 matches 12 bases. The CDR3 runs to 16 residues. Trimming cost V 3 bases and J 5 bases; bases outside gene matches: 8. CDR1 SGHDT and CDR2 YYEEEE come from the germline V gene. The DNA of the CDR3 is TGTGCCAGCAGCTGGACAACTAGCGGGAGGACGGAGACCCAGTACTTC. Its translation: CASSWTTSGRTETQYF. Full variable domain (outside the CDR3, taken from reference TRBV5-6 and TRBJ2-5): DAGVTQSPTHLIKTRGQQVTLRCSPKSGHDTVSWYQQALGQGPQFIFQYYEEEERQRGNFPDRFSGHQFPNYSSELNVNALLLGDSALYLCASSWTTSGRTETQYFGPGTRLLVL.

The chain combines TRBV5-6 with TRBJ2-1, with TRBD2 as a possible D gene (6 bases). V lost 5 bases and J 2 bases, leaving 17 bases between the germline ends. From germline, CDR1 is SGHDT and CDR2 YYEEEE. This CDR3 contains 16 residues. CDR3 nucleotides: TGTGCCAGCAGGGATTATAGCGGTGCAACCTACAATGAGCAGTTCTTC. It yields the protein CASRDYSGATYNEQFF.

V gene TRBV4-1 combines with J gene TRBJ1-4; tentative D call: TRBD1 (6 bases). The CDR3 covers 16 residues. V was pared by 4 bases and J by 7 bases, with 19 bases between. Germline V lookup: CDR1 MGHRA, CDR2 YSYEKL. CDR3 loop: CASSPGVEPGIEKLFF. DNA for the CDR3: TGCGCCAGCAGCCCAGGGGTCGAGCCTGGCATTGAAAAACTGTTTTTT.

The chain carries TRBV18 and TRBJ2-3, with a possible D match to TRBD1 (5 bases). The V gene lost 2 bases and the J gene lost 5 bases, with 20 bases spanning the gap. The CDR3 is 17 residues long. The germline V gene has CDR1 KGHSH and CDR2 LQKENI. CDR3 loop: CASSPYTSGRAQDTQYF. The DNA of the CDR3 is TGTGCCAGCTCACCATATACATCGGGCAGGGCACAAGATACGCAGTATTTT.

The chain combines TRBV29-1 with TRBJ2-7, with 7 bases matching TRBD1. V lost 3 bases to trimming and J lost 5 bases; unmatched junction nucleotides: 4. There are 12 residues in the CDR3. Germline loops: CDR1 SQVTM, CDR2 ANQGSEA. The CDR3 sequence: CSVDETGNEQYF. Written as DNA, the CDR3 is TGCAGCGTTGACGAGACAGGGAACGAGCAGTACTTC.

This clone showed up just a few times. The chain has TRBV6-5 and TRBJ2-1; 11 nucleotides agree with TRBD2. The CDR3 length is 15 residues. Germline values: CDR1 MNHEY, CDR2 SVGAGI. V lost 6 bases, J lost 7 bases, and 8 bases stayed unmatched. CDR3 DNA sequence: TGTGCCAGCAGACCAACTAGCGGGGGCCGGAATGAGCAGTTCTTC. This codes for CASRPTSGGRNEQFF.

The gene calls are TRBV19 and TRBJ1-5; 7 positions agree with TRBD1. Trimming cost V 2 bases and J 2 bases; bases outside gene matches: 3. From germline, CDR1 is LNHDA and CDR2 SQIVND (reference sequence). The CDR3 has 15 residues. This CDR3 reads CASSISTGGNQPQHF. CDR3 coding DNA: TGTGCCAGTAGTATATCTACAGGGGGCAATCAGCCCCAGCATTTT.

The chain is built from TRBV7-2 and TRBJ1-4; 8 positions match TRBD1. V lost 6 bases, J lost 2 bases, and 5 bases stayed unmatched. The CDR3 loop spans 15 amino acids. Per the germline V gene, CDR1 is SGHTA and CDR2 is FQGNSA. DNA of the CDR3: TGTGCCAGCAGTGCCACAGGGGGGACTAATGAAAAACTGTTTTTT. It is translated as CASSATGGTNEKLFF.

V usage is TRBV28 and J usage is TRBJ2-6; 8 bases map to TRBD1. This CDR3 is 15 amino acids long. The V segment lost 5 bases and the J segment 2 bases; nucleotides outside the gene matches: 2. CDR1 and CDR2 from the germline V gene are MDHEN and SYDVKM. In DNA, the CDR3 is TGTGCCAGCAGTCCGGACAGGGCTGGGGCCAACGTCCTGACTTTC. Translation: CASSPDRAGANVLTF.

CDR3 protein: CASSLGGGGPVGETQYF. CDR3 DNA: TGTGCCAGCAGCTTAGGAGGCGGAGGGCCGGTGGGAGAGACCCAGTACTTC. The chain links TRBV11-2 to TRBJ2-5, with D tentatively TRBD2 (6 bases). The CDR3 consists of 17 residues. Germline assignment: CDR1 SGHAT and CDR2 FQNNGV. Trimming stripped 1 base from V and 4 bases from J, with 19 bases between.

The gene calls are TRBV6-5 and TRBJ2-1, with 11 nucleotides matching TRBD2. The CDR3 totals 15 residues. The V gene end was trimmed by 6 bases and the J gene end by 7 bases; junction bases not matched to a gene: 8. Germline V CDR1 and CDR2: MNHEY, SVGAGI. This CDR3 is CASRVTSGSSNEQFF. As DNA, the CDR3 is TGTGCCAGCAGGGTTACTAGCGGGAGTTCTAATGAGCAGTTCTTC.

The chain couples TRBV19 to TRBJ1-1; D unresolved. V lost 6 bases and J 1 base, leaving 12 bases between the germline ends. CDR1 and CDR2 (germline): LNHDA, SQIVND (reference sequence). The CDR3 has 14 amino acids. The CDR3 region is CASRQSSQNTEAFF. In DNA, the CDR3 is TGTGCCAGTAGACAGTCATCCCAGAACACTGAAGCTTTCTTT.